The clone carrying this TCR beta chain came up once. Germline V gene data show CDR1 as KGHDR and CDR2 as SFDVKD. The CDR3 loop spans 14 amino acids. V was pared by 5 bases and J by 4 bases, with 2 bases of the junction left unmatched. These data belong to a study of blood T cell repertoires in COVID-19. Study-wide background: From the United States, Italy and Spain came samples of acute and convalescent COVID-19. PBMCs, B-cell-depleted T cells, or T cells provided the cDNA or gDNA that made up the material.

The authors' processing: Estimates of nucleated cell counts were drawn from the amplification of reference gene primers. The assay was immunoSEQ multiplex PCR, and TCRdb's table has in-frame clones only and misses some. V, J and clone size are taken as reported in that table, and D and trimming were inferred from the DNA itself. The sample includes about 140,000 clones, around 90% of them seen just once. Sequencing was done on a sample of peripheral blood. This TCR derives from a man in his sixties with active or convalescent COVID-19. The V and J genes are TRBV24-1 and TRBJ1-1, with 11 bases lining up with TRBD1. The DNA of the CDR3 is TGTGCCACCAGTGCAGGGACAGGGGGCACTGAAGCTTTCTTT. It specifies CATSAGTGGTEAFF.